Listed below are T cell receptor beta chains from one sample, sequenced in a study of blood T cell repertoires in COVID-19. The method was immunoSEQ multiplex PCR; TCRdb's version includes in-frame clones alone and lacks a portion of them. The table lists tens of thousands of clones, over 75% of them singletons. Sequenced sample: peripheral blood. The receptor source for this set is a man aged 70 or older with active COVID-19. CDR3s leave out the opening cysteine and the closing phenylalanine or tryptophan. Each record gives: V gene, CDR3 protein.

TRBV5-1,ASSPGTITQETQY
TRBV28,ASSLGGRETEAF
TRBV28,ASSLEERSPLH
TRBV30,AWSVENSGNTIY
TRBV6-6,ASSYPMQGNEKLF
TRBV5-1,ASSLGWTEGYGYT
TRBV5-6,ASSRYFNEQY
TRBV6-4,ASSEGLAGTDTQY
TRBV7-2,ASTWGGSADTQY
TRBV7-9,ASSFSQGETQY
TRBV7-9,ASSPGQGAVDTQY
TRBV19,ASSIRWTPRTYNEQF
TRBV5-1,ASSLRASAPTDTQY
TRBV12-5,ASGPSRPQH
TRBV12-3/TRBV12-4,ASSLNQASPLH
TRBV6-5,ASILDRVNQPQH
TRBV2,ASSEEAGEGDTQY
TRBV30,AWRMTGGAYEQY
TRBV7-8,ASSSRTSGATQY
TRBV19,ASSPGLAGAGELF
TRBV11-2,ASSLGWENIQY
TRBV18,ASSLQGKGANVLT
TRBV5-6,ASSVVGTEGEQY
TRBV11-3,ASSPRVVNTEAF
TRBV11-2,ASSLQGNNSPLH
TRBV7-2,ASSLVPAGPHSTDTQY
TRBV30,AWSPDTGELF
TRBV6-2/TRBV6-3,ASSLDRANTGELF
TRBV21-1,ASSKAVRSGGAKDTQY
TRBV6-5,ASSQTRQVNTEAF
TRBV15,ATSRAQAGGYNEQF
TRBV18,ASSPGGQVDTQY
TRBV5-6,ASNTGGGVYEQY
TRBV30,AWSVDRTNTEAF
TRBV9,ASSVAAGDTDTQY
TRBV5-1,ASSLGGRVTGNTIY
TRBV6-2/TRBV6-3,ASSSASFRQVDTQY
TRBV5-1,ASSRGDSTDTQY
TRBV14,ASSQVSGGVGANVLT
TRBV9,ASSSTGWNQPQH
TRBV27,ASRKEGSHYGYT
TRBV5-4,ASSVPGLRYGANVLT
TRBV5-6,ASSPQGADTGELF
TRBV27,ASSENRGYAYEQY
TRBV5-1,ASRWRGGNQETQY
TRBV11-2,ASSLDSAGGLRSYNEQF
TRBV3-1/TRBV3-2,ASSQEAGKESPLH
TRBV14,ASSPTAGGDTQY
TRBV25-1,ASSRTTGIYNEQF
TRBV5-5,ASDSLGATGPFNYGYT
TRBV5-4,ASSLAPGRGQETQY
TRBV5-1,ASSFGTSGGNTIY
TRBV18,ASSPPVYRRTSGGRTDTQY
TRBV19,ASSPRGAKNNEQF
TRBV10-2,ASSDYSQGNTEAF
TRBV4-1,ASSHIGLAGARSSYNEQF
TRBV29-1,SVRRGSLNTEAF
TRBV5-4,ASSASGTGELF